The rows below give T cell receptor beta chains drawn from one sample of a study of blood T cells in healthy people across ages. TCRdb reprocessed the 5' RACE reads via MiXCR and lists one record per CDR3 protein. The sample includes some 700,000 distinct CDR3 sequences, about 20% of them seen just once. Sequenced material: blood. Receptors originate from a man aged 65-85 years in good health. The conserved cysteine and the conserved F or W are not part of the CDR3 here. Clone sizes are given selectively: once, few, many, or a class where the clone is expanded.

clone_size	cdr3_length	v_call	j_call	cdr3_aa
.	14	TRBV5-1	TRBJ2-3	ASSFSGTGGFDTQY
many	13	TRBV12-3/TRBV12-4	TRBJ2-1	ASVRVALLSNEQF
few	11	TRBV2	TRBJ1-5	ASSEGQNQPQH
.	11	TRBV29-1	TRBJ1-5	SVTGTKEQPQH
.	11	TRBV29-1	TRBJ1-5	SVRRDPGQPQH
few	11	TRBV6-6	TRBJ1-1	ASSYEGQGTTF
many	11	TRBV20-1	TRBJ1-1	SARKTGYTEAF
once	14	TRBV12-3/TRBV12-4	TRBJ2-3	ASSRWGRVTADAQY
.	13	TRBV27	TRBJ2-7	ASSLSWQISYEQY
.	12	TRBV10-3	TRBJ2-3	AISVGLGTDTQY
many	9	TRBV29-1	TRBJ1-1	SVEDGAEAF
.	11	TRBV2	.	ASSAQPGHEQF
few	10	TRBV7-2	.	ASSLQWLEQF
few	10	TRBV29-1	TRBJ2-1	SVGQGQNEQF
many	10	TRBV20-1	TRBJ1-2	SASGMVNGYT
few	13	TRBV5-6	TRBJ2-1	ASSYEGRGPNEQF
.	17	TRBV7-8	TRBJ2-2	ASSLGTPGLALNTGELF
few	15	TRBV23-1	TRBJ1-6	ASSQPRDPGHNSPLH
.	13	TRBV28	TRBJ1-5	ASSWTGVVNQPQH
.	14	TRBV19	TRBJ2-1	ASSIDTTGFFNEQF
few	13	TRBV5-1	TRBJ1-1	ASSLRGQPNTEAF
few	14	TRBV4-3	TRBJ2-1	ASSQDRPLAYNEQF
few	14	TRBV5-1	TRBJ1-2	ASSLGQAAQGYGYT
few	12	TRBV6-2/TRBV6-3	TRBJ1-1	ASSYSTDATEAF
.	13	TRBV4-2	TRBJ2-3	ASTVNAGETDTQY
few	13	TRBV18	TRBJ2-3	ASSPIDTSTDTQY
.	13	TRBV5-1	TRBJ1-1	ASSRTGGGDTEAF
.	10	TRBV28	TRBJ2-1	ASKSGSNEQF
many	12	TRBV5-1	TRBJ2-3	ASSLDPSTDTQY
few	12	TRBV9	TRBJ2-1	ASSVGRNYNEQF
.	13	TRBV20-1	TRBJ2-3	SARVRLAGSDTQY
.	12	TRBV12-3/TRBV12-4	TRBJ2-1	ASSFPPSSNEQF
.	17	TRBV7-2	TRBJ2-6	ASSLAGGTGSSGANVPT
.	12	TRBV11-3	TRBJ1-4	ASSLDTGGEKLF
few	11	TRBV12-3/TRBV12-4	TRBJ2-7	ASSLGPKYEQY
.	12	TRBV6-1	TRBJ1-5	ASSGPRGDQPQH
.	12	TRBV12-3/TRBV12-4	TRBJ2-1	ASSPATSYNEQF
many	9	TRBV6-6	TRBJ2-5	ASSYRETQY
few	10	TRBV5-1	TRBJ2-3	ASSSGSDTQY
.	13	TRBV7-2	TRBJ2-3	ASSLGRTGGDTQY
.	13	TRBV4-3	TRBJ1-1	ASSQDQGYHTEAF
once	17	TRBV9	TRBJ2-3	ASSRIAGSYFFGTDTQY
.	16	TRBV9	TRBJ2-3	ASSPRTSGGGGTDTQY
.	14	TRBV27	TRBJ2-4	ASSPQRGQAKNIQY
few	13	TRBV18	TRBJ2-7	ASSPLGQGSDEQY
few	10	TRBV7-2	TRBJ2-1	ASSTPLQEQF